This T cell receptor beta chain was documented in a study of T cell repertoires in ileal Crohn's disease (dated by TCRdb to about 2019). Study-level background: The median duration of disease was approximately 7.9 years, and at the time of surgery approximately 34% of patients were active smokers. About half of the patients received postoperative therapy: 11 received thiopurines and 15 to 20 received anti-TNF agents. Every patient underwent surgery because of a complication, which was stricturing disease in about 60% and penetrating disease in around 39%. A total of around 150 mucosal samples from some 57 patients were sequenced, collected from several sites on the surgical specimen as well as at postoperative endoscopy. The study was conducted in parallel with a multicentre cohort that was designed to identify predictors of early endoscopic recurrence following ileocolonic resection. Endoscopic postoperative recurrence was defined as a Rutgeerts score above i0. TCR repertoire analysis was performed in around 60 Crohn's disease patients drawn from a prospective multicentre cohort.

To be eligible, patients had to be adults with ileal or ileocolonic Crohn's disease and an indication for ileocolonic resection. Whole ileal mucosal biopsies were kept frozen at -80 degrees C prior to DNA extraction. Genomic DNA was extracted from frozen whole biopsies using a TRizol-based method and was quantified with a NanoDrop 2000 spectrophotometer. CDR1 and CDR2 are drawn from the germline V gene: SGHTA, FQGNSA. V lost 7 bases and J lost 3 bases; the stretch between them is 16 bases long. The CDR3 sequence holds 16 residues, the cysteine and phenylalanine included. Only the CDR3 region is kept as DNA, spanning 48 bases read in frame from base 1. Of note for this clone: The antigen it binds to is not known. No base qualities exist here, and no much larger clone lies one base off it.

On the study overall, not on this receptor specifically: Compared with non-smokers, patients who were active smokers at surgery showed a significantly higher proportion of clonal expansions (approximately 26% vs 17%, p=0.02). Higher percentages of high-frequency clones at the time of surgery were linked to endoscopic recurrence, and every patient with clonality above 26.8% (18/57) had recurrence. More high-frequency clones were carried by sorted CD8 T cells than by CD4 T cells, suggesting that mucosal expansions were mainly CD8. Only a subgroup of patients, of unstated size, had their mucosal CD4 and CD8 T cells sorted and sequenced.

Five hundred nanograms of biopsy DNA per sample were submitted for commercial TCRB immunosequencing. A two-step, amplification bias-controlled multiplex PCR was used by Adaptive Biotechnology to amplify CDR3 regions from genomic DNA. The first PCR used primers for every V and J gene segment; the second PCR added barcodes and Illumina adapters. CDR3 libraries were sequenced on an Illumina instrument. In the authors' own workflow: The analysis drew on both the pipelines supplied by the vendor and custom analysis of the raw data in R/Bioconductor running R version 3.3.0. Clonality, which ranges from 0 to 1, was calculated as the inverse of the normalised Shannon entropy across all productive clones. High-frequency clones were defined as the share of the repertoire taken up by the top 100 clones, keeping only clones that passed a 95% confidence test. The Simpson index measured repertoire diversity, and the Morisita-Horn index measured overlap between samples. TCRdb provides this immuneACCESS table in a form limited to in-frame rearrangements. Some clones are lacking; in checked studies, under half of them reflect an unresolved V gene, and why the rest are absent is not known. That table supplies the V and J calls and clone size; D and trimming were determined from the DNA. The sample table shows approximately 12,000 clones, and around three quarters are seen once. The ten largest clones take up 3.5% to 5% of the sample.

This chain joins TRBV7-2 to TRBJ2-6; 6 matching bases give a weak D call of TRBD1. Sequencing used ileal tissue. This receptor was identified in an adult with Crohn's disease. The CDR3 in this case is CASKKITGSGANVLTF. At the DNA level, the sequence is TGTGCCAGCAAAAAGATTACAGGGAGTGGGGCCAACGTCCTGACTTTC.